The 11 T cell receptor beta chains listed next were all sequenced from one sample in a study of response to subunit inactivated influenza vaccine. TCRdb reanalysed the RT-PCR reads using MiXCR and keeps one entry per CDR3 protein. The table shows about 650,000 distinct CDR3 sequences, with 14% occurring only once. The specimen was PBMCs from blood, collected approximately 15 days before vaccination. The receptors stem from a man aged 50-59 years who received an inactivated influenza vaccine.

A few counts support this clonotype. CDR3 coding DNA: TGCGCCTTCTCCACCTACGAGCAGTACTTC. Translated, it gives CAFSTYEQYF. V usage is TRBV20-1 and J usage is TRBJ2-7; D unclear. The CDR3 is made up of 10 amino acids. Germline V gene data show CDR1 as DFQATT and CDR2 as SNEGSKA (reference sequence).

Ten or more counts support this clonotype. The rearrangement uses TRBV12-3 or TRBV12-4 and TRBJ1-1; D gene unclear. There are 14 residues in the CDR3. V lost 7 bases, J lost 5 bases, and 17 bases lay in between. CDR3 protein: CASTLRTVGTEAFF. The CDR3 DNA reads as TGTGCCAGCACCCTGAGGACGGTGGGTACTGAAGCTTTCTTT.

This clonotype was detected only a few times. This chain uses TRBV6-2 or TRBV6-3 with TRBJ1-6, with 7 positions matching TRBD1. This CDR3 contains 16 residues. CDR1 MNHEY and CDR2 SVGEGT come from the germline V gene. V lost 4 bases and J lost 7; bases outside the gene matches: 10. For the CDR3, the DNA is TGTGCCAGCAGTTTTGGGACAGCCTTTATGAATTCACCCCTCCACTTT. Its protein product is CASSFGTAFMNSPLHF.

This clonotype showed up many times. Written as DNA, the CDR3 is TGCAGCGTGGTGACAGGGCAAGCGAACACCATATATTTT. Its protein is CSVVTGQANTIYF. The V call is TRBV29-1, the J call TRBJ1-3; 7 nucleotides line up with TRBD1. CDR3 length: 13 residues. Losses at the gene ends were 6 bases for V and 7 bases for J; bases not matched to a gene: 9. Germline V gene lookup returns CDR1 SQVTM and CDR2 ANQGSEA.

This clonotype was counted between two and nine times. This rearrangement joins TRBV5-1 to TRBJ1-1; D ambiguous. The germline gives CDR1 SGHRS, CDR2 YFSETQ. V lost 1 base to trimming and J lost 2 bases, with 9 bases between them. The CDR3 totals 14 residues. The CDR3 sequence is CASSLSWANTEAFF. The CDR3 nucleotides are TGCGCCAGCAGCTTGTCTTGGGCCAACACTGAAGCTTTCTTT.

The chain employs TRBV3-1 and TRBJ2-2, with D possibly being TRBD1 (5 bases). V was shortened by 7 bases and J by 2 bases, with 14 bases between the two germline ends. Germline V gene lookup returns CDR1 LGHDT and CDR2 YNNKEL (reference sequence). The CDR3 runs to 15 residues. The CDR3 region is CASTKTQGNTGELFF. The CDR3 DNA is TGTGCCAGCACGAAAACCCAGGGCAACACCGGGGAGCTGTTTTTT.

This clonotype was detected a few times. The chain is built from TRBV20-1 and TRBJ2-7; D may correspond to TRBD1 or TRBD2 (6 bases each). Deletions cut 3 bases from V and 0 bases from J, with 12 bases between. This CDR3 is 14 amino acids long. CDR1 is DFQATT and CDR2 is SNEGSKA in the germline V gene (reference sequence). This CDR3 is CSASVSGASYEQYF. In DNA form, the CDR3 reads TGCAGTGCTAGTGTTTCGGGGGCCTCCTACGAGCAGTACTTC.

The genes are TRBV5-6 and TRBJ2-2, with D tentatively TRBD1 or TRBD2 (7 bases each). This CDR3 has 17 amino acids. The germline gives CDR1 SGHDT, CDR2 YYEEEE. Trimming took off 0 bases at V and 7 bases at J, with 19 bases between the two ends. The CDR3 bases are TGTGCCAGCAGCTTGGCCCAGGGGGGGGGGCCTAGCGGGGAGCTGTTTTTT. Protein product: CASSLAQGGGPSGELFF. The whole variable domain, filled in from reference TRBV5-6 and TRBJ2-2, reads DAGVTQSPTHLIKTRGQQVTLRCSPKSGHDTVSWYQQALGQGPQFIFQYYEEEERQRGNFPDRFSGHQFPNYSSELNVNALLLGDSALYLCASSLAQGGGPSGELFFGEGSRLTVL.

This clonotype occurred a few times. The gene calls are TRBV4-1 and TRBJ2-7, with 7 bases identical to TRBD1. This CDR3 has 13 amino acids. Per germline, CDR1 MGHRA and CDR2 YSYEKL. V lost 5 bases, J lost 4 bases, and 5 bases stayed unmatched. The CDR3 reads CASSIQTGYEQYF. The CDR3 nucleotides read TGCGCCAGCAGCATTCAGACAGGGTACGAGCAGTACTTC.

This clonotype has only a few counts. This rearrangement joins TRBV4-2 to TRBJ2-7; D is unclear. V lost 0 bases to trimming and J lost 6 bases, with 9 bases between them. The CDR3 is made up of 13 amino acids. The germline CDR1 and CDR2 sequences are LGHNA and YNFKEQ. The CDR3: CASSQDTAFEQYF. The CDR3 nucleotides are TGTGCCAGCAGCCAAGATACCGCTTTCGAGCAGTACTTC.

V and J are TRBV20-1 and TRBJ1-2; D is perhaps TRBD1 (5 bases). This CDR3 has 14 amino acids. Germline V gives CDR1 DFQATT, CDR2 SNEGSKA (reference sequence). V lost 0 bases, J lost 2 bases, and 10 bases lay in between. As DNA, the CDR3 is TGCAGTGCTAGAGACGAGACAGTAAACTATGGCTACACCTTC. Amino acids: CSARDETVNYGYTF.